Listed below are T cell receptor beta chains from one sample, sequenced in a study of shared clonotypes between healthy human individuals. Assay used: immunoSEQ multiplex PCR; TCRdb lists only in-frame clones, some missing. This sample has more than 400,000 clones, with 90% to 96% found just once. Sequenced input: naive CD4+ T cells sorted from blood. These TCRs come from a woman aged 25 to 39 in good health. CDR3s include the opening cysteine and the closing phenylalanine or tryptophan. The D gene is left open where the match is weak. Clone size is stated in some rows and not others, as once, few, many or a class when expanded.

v_gene,abundance,d_gene,j_gene,CDR3nt,CDR3aa
TRBV5-4,NA,TRBD1,TRBJ2-7,TGTGCCAGCAGTCAAGGACAGGGATCGTTCTACGAGCAGTACTTC,CASSQGQGSFYEQYF
TRBV7-9,NA,NA,TRBJ2-3,TGTGCCAGCAGCTCCCAGGGCATCACCACAGATACGCAGTATTTT,CASSSQGITTDTQYF
TRBV5-4,NA,TRBD2,TRBJ2-2,TGTGCCAGCAGCTTGGTTAGCGGGAGGCCGAACACCGGGGAGCTGTTTTTT,CASSLVSGRPNTGELFF
TRBV28,NA,TRBD1,TRBJ2-7,TGTGCCAGCAGTGTGGGACAGGCATCGGCCGAGCAGTACTTC,CASSVGQASAEQYF
TRBV6-5,NA,NA,TRBJ1-1,TGTGCCAGCAGTTACAAGTTCGGGACGGCTTTCTTT,CASSYKFGTAFF
TRBV20-1,NA,NA,TRBJ1-4,TGCAGTGCTAGGACTAATGAAAAACTGTTTTTT,CSARTNEKLFF
TRBV11-1,NA,TRBD1,TRBJ2-5,TGTGCCAGCGGAAATTATGGACAGGGGGGGACCCAGTACTTC,CASGNYGQGGTQYF
TRBV6-1,NA,NA,TRBJ1-3,TGTGCCAGCGGTTTGAGAGCCCAGCCTGGAAACACCATATATTTT,CASGLRAQPGNTIYF
TRBV19,NA,TRBD1,TRBJ2-5,TGTGCCAGTGGGAAACAGGGGAACCTCCAAGAGACCCAGTACTTC,CASGKQGNLQETQYF
TRBV4-2,NA,TRBD1,TRBJ2-7,TGTGCCAGCAGCCAACAGGGACAGGGTTCGGTTGAGCAGTACTTC,CASSQQGQGSVEQYF
TRBV27,NA,NA,TRBJ2-1,TGTGCCAGCTCTAGGCTGGGCTCCTACAATGAGCAGTTCTTC,CASSRLGSYNEQFF
TRBV18,few,TRBD1,TRBJ1-1,TGTGCCAGCTCGCGGGGACAGGGGGCGGCCACTGAAGCTTTCTTT,CASSRGQGAATEAFF
TRBV9,NA,NA,TRBJ1-4,TGTGCCAGCAGCGTAGCCAGGGACCGAACTAATGAAAAACTGTTTTTT,CASSVARDRTNEKLFF
TRBV6-6,NA,NA,TRBJ2-5,TGTGCCAGCGCGTCGGATCGGGAGACCCAGTACTTC,CASASDRETQYF
TRBV4-1,NA,NA,TRBJ1-4,TGCGCCAGCAGCCAAGCCTCAGGGGAAGGAAAACTGTTTTTT,CASSQASGEGKLFF
TRBV6-1,NA,TRBD1,TRBJ1-4,TGTGCCAGCAGTGCCGGGACAGGGGGTGGGGTAACTAATGAAAAACTGTTTTTT,CASSAGTGGGVTNEKLFF
TRBV28,NA,NA,TRBJ2-1,TGTGCCAGCAGTGGACCAGGAGACAATGAGCAGTTCTTC,CASSGPGDNEQFF
TRBV27,NA,NA,TRBJ2-7,TGTGCCAGCAGTTTATTGGGGGCATCGAACGAGCAGTACTTC,CASSLLGASNEQYF
TRBV5-8,NA,TRBD2,TRBJ2-7,TGTGCCAGCAGAGATCCGCTAGCGGGAGGAGGGTACGAGCAGTACTTC,CASRDPLAGGGYEQYF
TRBV21-1,NA,NA,TRBJ2-7,TGTGCCAGCAGCAAATGGATTCGCGGTTCCTTCTACGAGCAGTACTTC,CASSKWIRGSFYEQYF
TRBV19,once,NA,TRBJ1-1,TGTGCCAGTAGTTTTCAGCTCATGAACACTGAAGCTTTCTTT,CASSFQLMNTEAFF
TRBV29-1,once,NA,TRBJ2-3,TGCAGCGTTGGGGGTTGGTGGGGGAATACAGATACGCAGTATTTT,CSVGGWWGNTDTQYF
TRBV5-1,NA,NA,TRBJ1-4,TGCGCCAGCAGACCCGGACAGCCCAATAATGAAAAACTGTTTTTT,CASRPGQPNNEKLFF
TRBV7-9,NA,NA,TRBJ1-2,TGTGCCAGCAGCTCAGGAACTTATGGCTACACCTTC,CASSSGTYGYTF
TRBV19,NA,NA,TRBJ2-7,TGTGCCAGTAGTATCGGGGACACCCTCGGGGGCTACGAGCAGTACTTC,CASSIGDTLGGYEQYF
TRBV28,NA,NA,TRBJ1-3,TGTGCCAGCACCCAGGGAGGGGGACGGAACACCATATATTTT,CASTQGGGRNTIYF
TRBV6-5,NA,TRBD1,TRBJ2-7,TGTGCCAGCAGTTACCGGTGGGACAGGGGCTACGAGCAGTACTTC,CASSYRWDRGYEQYF
TRBV2,NA,NA,TRBJ1-4,TGTGCCAGCAGTTTTAACGGTGCAACTAATGAAAAACTGTTTTTT,CASSFNGATNEKLFF
TRBV28,NA,NA,TRBJ2-1,TGTGCCAGCAGTATCACGGGACTTACGAGCTCCTACAATGAGCAGTTCTTC,CASSITGLTSSYNEQFF
TRBV29-1,NA,TRBD2,TRBJ2-1,TGCAGCGTTGGACTAGCGGGGACCTACAATGAGCAGTTCTTC,CSVGLAGTYNEQFF
TRBV28,NA,NA,TRBJ1-1,TGTGCCAGCAGACCCGGGCAGGGGACCACTGAAGCTTTCTTT,CASRPGQGTTEAFF
TRBV28,NA,NA,TRBJ2-5,TGTGCCAGCTCATTAGCAGGGGCCCAAGAGACCCAGTACTTC,CASSLAGAQETQYF
TRBV5-1,NA,TRBD2,TRBJ2-1,TGCGCCAGCAGCCCGGGACTAGCGGATGAGCAGTTCTTC,CASSPGLADEQFF
TRBV4-1,NA,TRBD1,TRBJ1-2,TGCGCCAGCAGCAACAGGACAGGGGGTGGCTATGGCTACACCTTC,CASSNRTGGGYGYTF
TRBV7-9,NA,NA,TRBJ2-7,TGTGCCAGCAGCTTAGAAATGGACGTCAGCGAGCAGTACTTC,CASSLEMDVSEQYF
TRBV2,NA,NA,TRBJ2-7,TGTGCCAGCAGAGGTTTGGGCTCCGAGCAGTACTTC,CASRGLGSEQYF
TRBV11-2,NA,TRBD1,TRBJ1-1,TGTGCCAGCAGGCCAGACAGGGGTTCAAGCACTGAAGCTTTCTTT,CASRPDRGSSTEAFF
TRBV28,NA,NA,TRBJ1-1,TGTGCCAGCAGTTTGACGTGGAACACTGAAGCTTTCTTT,CASSLTWNTEAFF
TRBV6-6,NA,TRBD1,TRBJ2-7,TGTGCCAGCAGTTACATCCGGGACAGGCAGTACTTC,CASSYIRDRQYF
TRBV27,NA,NA,TRBJ2-7,TGTGCCAGCAGTTTAATGCAGGGGGGCGAGCAGTACTTC,CASSLMQGGEQYF
TRBV28,NA,NA,TRBJ2-6,TGTGCCAGCAGTTTATGGGTCTCGGATGGGGCCAACGTCCTGACTTTC,CASSLWVSDGANVLTF
TRBV28,NA,NA,TRBJ1-2,TGTGCCAGCAGTCACAGTCATATTAACTATGGCTACACCTTC,CASSHSHINYGYTF
TRBV11-2,NA,NA,TRBJ2-7,TGTGCCAGCAGCTTTGGGGACCGTGTCGAGCAGTACTTC,CASSFGDRVEQYF
TRBV6-5,NA,NA,TRBJ2-7,TGTGCCAGCAGTTACTCCCCTGGTGGAGGACACTACGAGCAGTACTTC,CASSYSPGGGHYEQYF
TRBV28,NA,NA,TRBJ1-2,TGTGCCAGCATCGCCCGGGGAACCCATGGCTACACCTTC,CASIARGTHGYTF
TRBV10-1,NA,NA,TRBJ2-7,TGCGCCAGCAGTGAGTCGGCGTACGAGCAGTACTTC,CASSESAYEQYF
TRBV5-4,NA,TRBD2,TRBJ2-2,TGTGCCAGCAGCAAGTCCCTACTTAGCGGGGACACCGGGGAGCTGTTTTTT,CASSKSLLSGDTGELFF
TRBV5-8,NA,NA,TRBJ2-7,TGTGCCAGCAGCTTGTCTCCCGGCCTGAGCTCCTACGAGCAGTACTTC,CASSLSPGLSSYEQYF
TRBV4-1,NA,TRBD1,TRBJ2-7,TGCGCCAGCAGCCAAGATCGGGACAGGGGAAAACCCACCTACGAGCAGTACTTC,CASSQDRDRGKPTYEQYF
TRBV18,NA,NA,TRBJ2-2,TGTGCCAGCTCAACCACTCGCCGCAACACCGGGGAGCTGTTTTTT,CASSTTRRNTGELFF
TRBV9,NA,NA,TRBJ2-1,TGTGCCAGCAGCGTAGTTTCCAGCGGGCACAATGAGCAGTTCTTC,CASSVVSSGHNEQFF
TRBV27,NA,NA,TRBJ1-4,TGTGCCAGCAGTTTTGGGGCGGATAATGAAAAACTGTTTTTT,CASSFGADNEKLFF
TRBV28,NA,TRBD2,TRBJ2-1,TGTGCCAGTTCCCGGGAGGTTTATGAGCAGTTCTTC,CASSREVYEQFF
TRBV7-6,NA,NA,TRBJ1-2,TGTGCCAGCAGCCTCGGTGGCTACACCTTC,CASSLGGYTF
TRBV5-1,NA,NA,TRBJ2-1,TGCGCCAGCAGCATTACGACGGACAGCTCCTACAATGAGCAGTTCTTC,CASSITTDSSYNEQFF
TRBV29-1,NA,TRBD2,TRBJ2-7,TGCAGCGTGATACCTGGGGGGGTTCTCTCCTACGAGCAGTACTTC,CSVIPGGVLSYEQYF
TRBV5-1,NA,NA,TRBJ2-3,TGCGCCAGCAGCTTCGGGACCACAGATACGCAGTATTTT,CASSFGTTDTQYF
TRBV21-1,once,NA,TRBJ2-3,TGTGCCAGCAGCCTCCGACTAGCGACAGGCACAGATACGCAGTATTTT,CASSLRLATGTDTQYF
TRBV28,once,NA,TRBJ2-7,TGTGCCAGCAGTTTAACTCGACAGGAGTACGAGCAGTACTTC,CASSLTRQEYEQYF